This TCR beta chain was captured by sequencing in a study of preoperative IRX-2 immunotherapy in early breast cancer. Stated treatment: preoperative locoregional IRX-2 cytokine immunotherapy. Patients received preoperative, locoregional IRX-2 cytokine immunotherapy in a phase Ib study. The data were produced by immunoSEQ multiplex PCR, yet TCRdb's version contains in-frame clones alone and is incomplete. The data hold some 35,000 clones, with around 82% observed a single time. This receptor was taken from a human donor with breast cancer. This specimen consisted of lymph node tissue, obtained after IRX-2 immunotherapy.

DNA for the CDR3: TGTGCCAGCTCCTACAGGCGAGCAGTTCTTTACAATGAGCAGTTCTTC. Translating gives CASSYRRAVLYNEQFF. This chain uses TRBV18 with TRBJ2-1, with D maybe TRBD1 (5 bases). The germline V gene has CDR1 KGHSH and CDR2 LQKENI. This CDR3 comprises 16 residues. V lost 6 bases to trimming and J lost 4 bases, with 19 bases between them.